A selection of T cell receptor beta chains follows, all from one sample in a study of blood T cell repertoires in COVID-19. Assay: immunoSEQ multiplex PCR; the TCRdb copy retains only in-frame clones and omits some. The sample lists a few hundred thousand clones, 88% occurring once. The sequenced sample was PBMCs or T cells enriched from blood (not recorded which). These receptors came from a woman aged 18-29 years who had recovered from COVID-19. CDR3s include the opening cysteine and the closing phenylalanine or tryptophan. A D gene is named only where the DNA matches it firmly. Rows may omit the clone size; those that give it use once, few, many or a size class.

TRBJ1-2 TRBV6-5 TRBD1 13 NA TGTGCCAGCAGGCCTGACAGGGATTATGGCTACACCTTC CASRPDRDYGYTF
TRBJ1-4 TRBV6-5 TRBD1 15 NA TGTGCCAGCAAGGCTCTACAGGGGGCAAATGAAAAACTGTTTTTT CASKALQGANEKLFF
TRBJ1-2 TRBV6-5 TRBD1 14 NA TGTGCCAGCAGTTACGACAGGGTTAACTATGGCTACACCTTC CASSYDRVNYGYTF
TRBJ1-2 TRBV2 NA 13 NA TGTGCCAGCATAGGAGGGAATAACTATGGCTACACCTTC CASIGGNNYGYTF
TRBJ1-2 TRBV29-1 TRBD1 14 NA TGCAGCGTTGAAGGGACAGGGGGTGTATATGGCTACACCTTC CSVEGTGGVYGYTF
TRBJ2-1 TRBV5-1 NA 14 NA TGCGCCAGCAGTTCGACTCCCGCCTACAATGAGCAGTTCTTC CASSSTPAYNEQFF
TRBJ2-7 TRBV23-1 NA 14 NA TGCGCCAGCAGCGTGGAGACCTTTTCCTACGAGCAGTACTTC CASSVETFSYEQYF
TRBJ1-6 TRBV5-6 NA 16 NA TGTGCCAGCAGCTTGCTCCTGAGCTCCTATAATTCACCCCTCCACTTT CASSLLLSSYNSPLHF
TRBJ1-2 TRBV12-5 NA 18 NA TGTGCTAGTGGTTTGGTACTGGGGGGGATATCCGACAACTATGGCTACACCTTC CASGLVLGGISDNYGYTF
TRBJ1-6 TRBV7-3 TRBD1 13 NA TGTGCCAGCAGCCAGACAGGGGGTCCACCCCTCCACTTT CASSQTGGPPLHF
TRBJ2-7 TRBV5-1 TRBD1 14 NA TGCGCCAGCAGGGCCGGGACAGCCACCTACGAGCAGTACTTC CASRAGTATYEQYF
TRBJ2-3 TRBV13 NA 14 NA TGTGCCAGCAGCTTAGCGGGCGGGGAGGATACGCAGTATTTT CASSLAGGEDTQYF
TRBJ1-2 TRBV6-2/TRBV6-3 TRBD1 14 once TGTGCCAGCAGTTACTCTCAGGGGGCCGATGGCTACACCTTC CASSYSQGADGYTF
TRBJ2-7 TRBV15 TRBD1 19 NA TGTGCCACCAGCAGATCTGGGCAGGACAGGGCCTATTTCCACTACGAGCAGTACTTC CATSRSGQDRAYFHYEQYF
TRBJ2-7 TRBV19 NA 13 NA TGTGCCAGTAGTCCGCGAGACAACTACGAGCAGTACTTC CASSPRDNYEQYF
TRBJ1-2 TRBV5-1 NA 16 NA TGCGCCAGCAGCTTGGCTAACGGGCAGGGGATCTATGGCTACACCTTC CASSLANGQGIYGYTF
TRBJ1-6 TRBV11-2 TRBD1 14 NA TGTGCCAGCAACTTAGGGACAGTGGATTCACCCCTCCACTTT CASNLGTVDSPLHF
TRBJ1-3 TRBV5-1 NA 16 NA TGCGCCAGCAGCCCCTCGACAACTAGCTCTGGAAACACCATATATTTT CASSPSTTSSGNTIYF
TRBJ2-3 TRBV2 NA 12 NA TGTGCCAGCAGGGGTAGGGGAGATACGCAGTATTTT CASRGRGDTQYF
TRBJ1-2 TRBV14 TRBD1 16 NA TGTGCCAGCAGCCAGTATCGAATACAGGGGATCTATGGCTACACCTTC CASSQYRIQGIYGYTF
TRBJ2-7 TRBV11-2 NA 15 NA TGTGCCAGCAGCTTAGGGTCACAGGAGAATTACGAGCAGTACTTC CASSLGSQENYEQYF
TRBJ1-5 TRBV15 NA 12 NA TGTGCCACCGCCAGGGATAATCAGCCCCAGCATTTT CATARDNQPQHF
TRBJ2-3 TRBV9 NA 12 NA TGTGCCAGCAAAGGGGCGGAGGATACGCAGTATTTT CASKGAEDTQYF
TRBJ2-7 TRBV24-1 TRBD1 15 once TGTGCCACCAGTGACTCCGGGACAGGGCGGCAAGAGCAGTACTTC CATSDSGTGRQEQYF
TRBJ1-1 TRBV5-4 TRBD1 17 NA TGTGCCAGCAGCTTGGATGGTTTGACAGGGGGGAACACTGAAGCTTTCTTT CASSLDGLTGGNTEAFF
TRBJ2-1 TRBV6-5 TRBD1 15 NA TGTGCCAGCAGTACACAGGGGGCCCTCTACAATGAGCAGTTCTTC CASSTQGALYNEQFF
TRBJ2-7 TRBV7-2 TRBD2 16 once TGTGCCAGCAGCTTAGCGCTCGCTAGCGGTCCAGGCGAGCAGTACTTC CASSLALASGPGEQYF
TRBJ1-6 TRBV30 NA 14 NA TGTGCCCTAGGGGTGGAACCTTATAATTCACCCCTCCACTTT CALGVEPYNSPLHF
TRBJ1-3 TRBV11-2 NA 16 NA TGTGCCAGCAGCCGGAGGCAGGGGATCTCTGGAAACACCATATATTTT CASSRRQGISGNTIYF
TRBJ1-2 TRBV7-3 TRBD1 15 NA TGTGCCAGCAGCTTAAGAGGGACAGGGGGCGGAGGCTACACCTTC CASSLRGTGGGGYTF
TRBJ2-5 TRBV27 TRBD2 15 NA TGTGCCAGCAGCGCAACTAGCGGCGAGGTAGAGACCCAGTACTTC CASSATSGEVETQYF
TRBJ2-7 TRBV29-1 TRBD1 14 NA TGCAGCGTTGGAAGACAGGGGGTCTCCTACGAGCAGTACTTC CSVGRQGVSYEQYF
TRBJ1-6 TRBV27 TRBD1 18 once TGTGCCAGCAGTTTAGACAGGGGTTTTAGCTCCTATAATTCACCCCTCCACTTT CASSLDRGFSSYNSPLHF
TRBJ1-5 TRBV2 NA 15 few TGTGCCAGCAGTGAAAGGAAGGGGAGGGGACAGCCCCAGCATTTT CASSERKGRGQPQHF
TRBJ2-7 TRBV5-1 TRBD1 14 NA TGCGCCAGCAGCTCGGGACAGGGACCCTACGAGCAGTACTTC CASSSGQGPYEQYF
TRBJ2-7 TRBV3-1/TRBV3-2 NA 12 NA TGTGCCAGCAGCCAACGCTCCTACGAGCAGTACTTC CASSQRSYEQYF
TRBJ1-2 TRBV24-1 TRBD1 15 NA TGTGCCACCAGTGCTGGACAGGGACTCCCCTATGGCTACACCTTC CATSAGQGLPYGYTF
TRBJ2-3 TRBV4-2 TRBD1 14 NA TGTGCCAGCAGCCAGGACAGGGGCACAGATACGCAGTATTTT CASSQDRGTDTQYF
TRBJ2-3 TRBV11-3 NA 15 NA TGTGCCAGCAGCTTAGACTTCCCAGTCCCAGATACGCAGTATTTT CASSLDFPVPDTQYF
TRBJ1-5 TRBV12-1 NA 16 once TGTGCCAGCAGCTTTCGCCCGGGAAGATGCAATCAGCCCCAGCATTTT CASSFRPGRCNQPQHF
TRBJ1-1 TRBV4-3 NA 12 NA TGCGCCAGCAGCCAAGATTCCGCTGAAGCTTTCTTT CASSQDSAEAFF
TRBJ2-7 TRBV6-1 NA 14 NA TGTGCCAGCAGTGAACGTGGCAGGGGTGTGGCGCAGTACTTC CASSERGRGVAQYF
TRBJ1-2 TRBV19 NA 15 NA TGTGCCAGTAGTATAGATCTCGGGGACTGGAATGGCTACACCTTC CASSIDLGDWNGYTF
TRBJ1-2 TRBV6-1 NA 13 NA TGTGCCAGCAGTGAAGGGGGAGCCTATGGCTACACCTTC CASSEGGAYGYTF
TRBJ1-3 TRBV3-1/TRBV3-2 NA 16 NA TGTGCCAGCAGCCAGTTGGCGGGAGCTATTGGAAACACCATATATTTT CASSQLAGAIGNTIYF
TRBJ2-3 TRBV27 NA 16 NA TGTGCCAGCAGTTTCATCGCGGGCGCATCCACAGATACGCAGTATTTT CASSFIAGASTDTQYF
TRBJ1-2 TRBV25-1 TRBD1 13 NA TGTGCCAGCAGTACCACAGGGGTTTATGGCTACACCTTC CASSTTGVYGYTF
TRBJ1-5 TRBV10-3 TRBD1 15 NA TGTGCCACCAGAGGGGACAGTAATAGCAATCAGCCCCAGCATTTT CATRGDSNSNQPQHF
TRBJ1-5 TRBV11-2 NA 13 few TGTGCCAGCAGCTTCAGGGGAGATCAGCCCCAGCATTTT CASSFRGDQPQHF
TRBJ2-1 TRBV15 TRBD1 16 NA TGTGCCACCAGCAGACGGGGACAGGGTATTTGGAATGAGCAGTTCTTC CATSRRGQGIWNEQFF
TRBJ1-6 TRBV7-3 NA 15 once TGTGCCAGCAGCTCTGAGGGGGTTCCGGGTTCACCCCTCCACTTT CASSSEGVPGSPLHF
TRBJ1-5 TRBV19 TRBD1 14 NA TGTGCCAGTAGACAGGGGGTGAGCAATCAGCCCCAGCATTTT CASRQGVSNQPQHF
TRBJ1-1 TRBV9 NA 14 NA TGTGCCAGCAGCGCCCATCGGACAGATAATGAAGCTTTCTTT CASSAHRTDNEAFF
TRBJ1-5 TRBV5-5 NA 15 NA TGTGCCAGCAGCTTGATTCCAGGGCAGAATCAGCCCCAGCATTTT CASSLIPGQNQPQHF